The subject of this entry is one T cell receptor beta chain. Mismatch with germline at one junction end may stem from a read error. This CDR3 has 15 amino acids. Germline V gives CDR1 SSHAT, CDR2 FNYEAQ (reference sequence). Samples were taken at baseline and on day 1 of cycles 4 and 7. The sample is drawn from a study of OX40 agonist ivuxolimab in advanced cancers. Method: immunoSEQ multiplex PCR; TCRdb's copy keeps in-frame clones and lacks some. The table has tens of thousands of clones, around 84% seen once; the top ten hold around 0.91%. Sample: CD4+ or CD8+ T cells sorted from blood, taken in a trial of the OX40 agonist ivuxolimab. This sequence originates from an adult with an advanced solid tumor such as melanoma, head and neck, liver or kidney cancer. The chain uses TRBV7-7 and TRBJ1-1, with D perhaps matching TRBD1 (5 bases). The CDR3 DNA is TGTGCTAGCAGCCGACTCGGGGGGTCCAGCACTGAAGCTTTCTTT. Its translation: CASSRLGGSSTEAFF. Combining the CDR3 with reference TRBV7-7 and TRBJ1-1 gives the whole variable domain GAGVSQSPRYKVTKRGQDVTLRCDPISSHATLYWYQQALGQGPEFLTYFNYEAQPDKSGLPSDRFSAERPEGSISTLTIQRTEQRDSAMYRCASSRLGGSSTEAFFGQGTRLTVV.